This passage covers 20 T cell receptor beta chains from one sample sequenced in a study of blood T cell repertoires in COVID-19. The table came from immunoSEQ multiplex PCR; TCRdb's copy has only in-frame clones and leaves some out. The repertoire holds fewer than 70,000 clones, with nearly 90% as singletons. Sequenced input: peripheral blood. These receptors originate from a man aged 45-65 years with active COVID-19.

This chain links TRBV9 with TRBJ1-1; a weak D match, TRBD1 (6 bases). V lost 4 bases and J 0 bases, leaving 10 bases between the germline ends. CDR1 is SGDLS, CDR2 YYNGEE, per germline. CDR3 length: 14 amino acids. The CDR3 sequence: CASSPAGVNTEAFF. CDR3 in DNA: TGTGCCAGCAGCCCCGCAGGGGTGAACACTGAAGCTTTCTTT.

Only a few counts were recorded for this clone. V and J are TRBV7-2 and TRBJ1-2, with a tentative D call TRBD1 (6 bases). The CDR3 spans 15 residues. The germline gives CDR1 SGHTA, CDR2 FQGNSA. V lost 7 bases, J lost 4 bases, and 19 bases lay in between. The CDR3 DNA follows: TGTGCCAGCACACCCACAGGGACCCTAGCCTATGGCTACACCTTC. It is translated as CASTPTGTLAYGYTF.

This clone has just one count. The chain carries TRBV15 and TRBJ1-1; possibly TRBD1 for D (5 bases). The CDR3 is made up of 17 amino acids. Trimming pared 0 bases from V and 0 bases from J, leaving 14 bases between. Germline lookup yields CDR1 LNHNV and CDR2 YYDKDF (reference sequence). In nucleotides, the CDR3 is TGTGCCACCAGCAGAGATCTCGTGACAGCTATGAACACTGAAGCTTTCTTT. Translating gives CATSRDLVTAMNTEAFF.

The J gene is TRBJ1-2, the V gene TRBV5-4; 10 positions agree with TRBD1. The germline V gene encodes CDR1 SGHNT and CDR2 YYREEE (reference sequence). The CDR3 totals 15 residues. V trimming: 4 bases; J trimming: 2 bases; junction bases outside the gene matches: 5. CDR3 residues: CASSPWTGGNYGYTF. In DNA, the CDR3 is TGTGCCAGCAGCCCCTGGACAGGGGGGAACTATGGCTACACCTTC. The whole variable domain, filled in from reference TRBV5-4 and TRBJ1-2, reads ETGVTQSPTHLIKTRGQQVTLRCSSQSGHNTVSWYQQALGQGPQFIFQYYREEENGRGNFPPRFSGLQFPNYSSELNVNALELDDSALYLCASSPWTGGNYGYTFGSGTRLTVV.

The chain couples TRBV5-1 to TRBJ1-2; D possibly corresponds to TRBD1 (6 bases). Germline V lookup: CDR1 SGHRS, CDR2 YFSETQ. This CDR3 is built from 14 residues. V was pared by 0 bases and J by 8 bases, with 14 bases between. In DNA form, the CDR3 reads TGCGCCAGCAGCTTGGAGCTGGGGGCCGGCGGCTACACCTTC. It yields the protein CASSLELGAGGYTF. The whole variable domain, filled in from reference TRBV5-1 and TRBJ1-2, reads KAGVTQTPRYLIKTRGQQVTLSCSPISGHRSVSWYQQTPGQGLQFLFEYFSETQRNKGNFPGRFSGRQFSNSRSEMNVSTLELGDSALYLCASSLELGAGGYTFGSGTRLTVV.

V usage is TRBV5-1 and J usage is TRBJ2-1; TRBD1 agrees at 12 bases. The CDR3 covers 16 residues. CDR1 is SGHRS and CDR2 is YFSETQ in the germline V gene. J lost 7 bases, V lost 0 bases, and 5 bases had no gene match. The CDR3 DNA reads TGCGCCAGCAGCTTGGACCCGGGACAGGGGGCTAATGAGCAGTTCTTC. This encodes CASSLDPGQGANEQFF.

V is TRBV6-6 and J is TRBJ1-2; TRBD1 matches at 7 bases. The V gene end was trimmed by 6 bases and the J gene end by 5 bases; junction bases not matched to a gene: 9. Germline values: CDR1 MNHNY, CDR2 SVGAGI (reference sequence). The CDR3 extends over 14 amino acids. The CDR3 here is CASSPQQGRYGYTF. The CDR3, as DNA: TGTGCCAGCAGCCCCCAACAGGGGAGGTATGGCTACACCTTC.

This sequence joins TRBV12-5 and TRBJ2-5; 10 bases fit TRBD2. This CDR3 region has 16 residues. J lost 1 base, V lost 3 bases, and 5 bases had no gene match. Germline values: CDR1 LGHNT, CDR2 FRNRAP. CDR3 in amino acids: CASGFPSGGPQETQYF. The DNA for the CDR3 is TGTGCTAGTGGTTTTCCTAGCGGGGGACCCCAAGAGACCCAGTACTTC.

V is TRBV25-1 and J is TRBJ1-1; 7 bases agree with TRBD1. This CDR3 region has 12 residues. The V gene's germline CDR1 is MGHDK and CDR2 SYGVNS. Germline trimming cut 7 bases from V and 7 bases from J; bases unmatched to any gene: 6. CDR3 protein: CASINRGLEAFF. In DNA form, the CDR3 reads TGTGCCAGCATTAACAGGGGACTTGAAGCTTTCTTT. Full variable domain (missing parts from reference TRBV25-1 and TRBJ1-1): EADIYQTPRYLVIGTGKKITLECSQTMGHDKMYWYQQDPGMELHLIHYSYGVNSTEKGDLSSESTVSRIRTEHFPLTLESARPSHTSQYLCASINRGLEAFFGQGTRLTVV.

This chain connects TRBV11-3 to TRBJ2-1, with a possible D match to TRBD2 (6 bases). Germline loops: CDR1 SGHNT, CDR2 YENEEA. V gave up 1 base and J gave up 7 bases, with 11 bases separating them. This CDR3 is 14 amino acids long. The CDR3 reads CASSLGFRGNEQFF. The CDR3 region has the DNA TGTGCCAGCAGCTTAGGTTTTCGGGGGAATGAGCAGTTCTTC.

The sample holds one count of this clone. This CDR3 is CASSEGQGGRETQYF. The CDR3 bases are TGTGCCAGCAGCGAGGGACAGGGGGGGAGAGAGACCCAGTACTTC. The chain is built from TRBV7-2 and TRBJ2-5; TRBD1 agrees at 11 bases. V lost 5 bases and J lost 4; bases outside the gene matches: 6. Germline CDR1 SGHTA, CDR2 FQGNSA. The CDR3 length is 15 residues.

The CDR3 region is CASSSTGLAARNEQFF. CDR3 DNA sequence: TGTGCCAGCAGCTCTACGGGACTAGCGGCGCGCAATGAGCAGTTCTTC. V gene TRBV7-3 combines with J gene TRBJ2-1; 11 bases fit TRBD2. V shed 4 bases, J shed 6 bases, and the junction held 8 bases outside the gene matches. CDR3 length equals 16 residues. From germline, CDR1 is SGHTA and CDR2 FQGTGA.

The chain has TRBV6-5 and TRBJ2-7; 8 positions match TRBD1. Germline V gene data show CDR1 as MNHEY and CDR2 as SVGAGI. The CDR3 length is 15 residues. V lost 6 bases to trimming and J lost 2 bases; unmatched junction nucleotides: 9. The CDR3 sequence: CASSPYTGGTYEQYF. The CDR3, as DNA: TGTGCCAGCAGCCCCTATACAGGGGGTACCTACGAGCAGTACTTC.

V gene TRBV10-2 combines with J gene TRBJ1-5; 8 bases fit TRBD1. Per the germline V gene, CDR1 is WSHSY and CDR2 is SAAADI. The CDR3 totals 14 residues. Losses at the gene ends were 6 bases for V and 7 bases for J; bases not matched to a gene: 8. Written as DNA, the CDR3 is TGCGCCAGCAGCAACAGGGGGTTCGAACAGCCCCAGCATTTT. The encoded protein is CASSNRGFEQPQHF.

This clone was detected only once. This chain links TRBV7-2 with TRBJ2-1; perhaps TRBD1 as D (6 bases). CDR1 is SGHTA and CDR2 is FQGNSA in the germline V gene. The CDR3 has 16 residues. V dropped 5 bases and J dropped 6 bases, with 20 bases sitting between them. The CDR3 loop reads CASSLYPGAGANEQFF. Written as DNA, the CDR3 is TGTGCCAGCAGCCTTTATCCGGGTGCAGGGGCCAATGAGCAGTTCTTC.

The gene calls are TRBV5-8 and TRBJ2-1; 10 bases fit TRBD2. The CDR3 is made up of 15 amino acids. CDR1 and CDR2 (germline): SGHTS, YDEGEE. V was pared by 3 bases and J by 7 bases, with 7 bases of the junction left unmatched. CDR3 sequence: CASSSSGGAHNEQFF. CDR3 nucleotide sequence: TGTGCCAGCAGCTCGAGCGGGGGGGCCCATAATGAGCAGTTCTTC.

The V call is TRBV7-6, the J call TRBJ2-7; 10 bases match TRBD1. The germline V gene has CDR1 SGHVS and CDR2 FNYEAQ. J lost 0 bases, V lost 0 bases, and 2 bases had no gene match. The CDR3 has 16 amino acids. The CDR3 sequence is CASSLAGDRGSYEQYF. CDR3 DNA: TGTGCCAGCAGCTTAGCTGGGGACAGGGGCTCCTACGAGCAGTACTTC.

This clone was detected only once. The chain has TRBV2 and TRBJ2-5, with D possibly TRBD2 on 6 matching bases. V lost 10 bases and J lost 5, with 17 bases in between. CDR1 and CDR2 from the germline V gene are SNHLY and FYNNEI. The CDR3 extends over 13 amino acids. The CDR3 loop is CATLPEEGETQYF. The CDR3 nucleotides are TGTGCCACCCTCCCCGAGGAGGGGGAGACCCAGTACTTC.

The rearrangement links TRBV5-4 to TRBJ2-3; no reliable D call. CDR3 size: 13 residues. CDR1 is SGHNT, CDR2 YYREEE, per germline (reference sequence). Trimming stripped 3 bases from V and 3 bases from J, with 8 bases between. CDR3 sequence (DNA): TGTGCCAGCAGCTCGTCCGGGACAGATACGCAGTATTTT. This encodes CASSSSGTDTQYF. Filled out from reference TRBV5-4 and TRBJ2-3, the complete variable domain reads ETGVTQSPTHLIKTRGQQVTLRCSSQSGHNTVSWYQQALGQGPQFIFQYYREEENGRGNFPPRFSGLQFPNYSSELNVNALELDDSALYLCASSSSGTDTQYFGPGTRLTVL.

This chain links TRBV12-5 with TRBJ1-2, with D maybe TRBD1 (5 bases). V lost 6 bases and J lost 4, with 18 bases in between. This CDR3 region has 15 residues. Germline loops: CDR1 LGHNT, CDR2 FRNRAP. CDR3 nucleotide sequence: TGTGCTAGTGGCGGGGGTCTTACCTCCACCTATGGCTACACCTTC. Translated, it gives CASGGGLTSTYGYTF. Variable domain in full (rest from reference TRBV12-5 and TRBJ1-2): DARVTQTPRHKVTEMGQEVTMRCQPILGHNTVFWYRQTMMQGLELLAYFRNRAPLDDSGMPKDRFSAEMPDATLATLKIQPSEPRDSAVYFCASGGGLTSTYGYTFGSGTRLTVV.